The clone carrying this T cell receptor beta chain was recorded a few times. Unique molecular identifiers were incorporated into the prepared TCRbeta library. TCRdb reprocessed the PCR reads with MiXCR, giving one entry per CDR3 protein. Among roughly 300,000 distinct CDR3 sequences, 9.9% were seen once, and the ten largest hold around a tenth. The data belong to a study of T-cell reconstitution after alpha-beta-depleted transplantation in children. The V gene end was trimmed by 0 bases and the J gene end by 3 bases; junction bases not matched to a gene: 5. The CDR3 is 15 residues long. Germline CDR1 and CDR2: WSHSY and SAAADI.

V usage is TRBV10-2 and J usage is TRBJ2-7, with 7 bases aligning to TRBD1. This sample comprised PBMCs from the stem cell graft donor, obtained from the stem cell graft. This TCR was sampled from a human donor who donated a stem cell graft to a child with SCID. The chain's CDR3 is CASSESWDSGYEQYF. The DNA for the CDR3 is TGCGCCAGCAGTGAGTCCTGGGACAGCGGCTACGAGCAGTACTTC.